This T cell receptor beta chain was recorded in a study of T cell clusters in autoimmune cytopenias. Study information: The median distinct TRB clonotype count was about 2,000 per sample, from a median 51,575 reads. Study findings and constraints: TRB repertoire shifts in secondary cytopenia and chronic lymphocytic leukemia mostly reflected lymphoma, not autoimmunity. Physiological T cell clusters of healthy donors were apparently absent in primary autoimmune cytopenia patients.

As for this clonotype: Its target is unknown.

Approximately 40,000 genome equivalents of blood DNA were amplified for TRB. Germline values: CDR1 MNHEY, CDR2 SMNVEV (reference sequence). CDR3 length: 13 residues. TRB was amplified by touch-down multiplex PCR, primer pools A and B combined. Each CDR3 protein gets one entry in TCRdb, which reprocessed the multiplex PCR reads and gives no DNA. This sample carries around 8,000 distinct CDR3 sequences, with roughly 28% going to the ten biggest clones. The chain joins TRBV27 to TRBJ2-7; TCRdb calls TRBD1, which cannot be checked without DNA. Input material: peripheral blood. This TCR came from a human donor with an autoimmune cytopenia or autoimmune hepatitis (not recorded which). CDR3 loop: CASMLDRESEQYF.